These T cell receptor beta chains were read from a single sample in a study of T-cell memory formation after mild COVID-19. TCRdb fed the 5' RACE reads into MiXCR, producing one record per CDR3 protein. The data show 350,000 to 400,000 distinct CDR3 sequences, under 15% seen once. The sample comprised PBMCs or a T cell subset sorted from them (not recorded which). Receptors originate from a man younger than 35 who had mild COVID-19 (a few samples of this study predate the infection). Cell type and time point are not known. Both conserved end residues are trimmed from each CDR3. Fields, in order: V gene, J gene, CDR3 protein.

V: TRBV24-1; J: TRBJ1-5; CDR3: ATSDHGTGNNQPQH
V: TRBV4-1; J: TRBJ1-3; CDR3: ASSPPGRKNTIY
V: TRBV4-3; J: TRBJ1-2; CDR3: ASSQELQGGGYT
V: TRBV20-1; J: TRBJ2-6; CDR3: SAVGQGWAGANVLT
V: TRBV28; J: TRBJ2-1; CDR3: ASSRTRTGYEQF
V: TRBV6-5; J: TRBJ2-7; CDR3: ASSYRTSGGPEY
V: TRBV5-5; J: TRBJ2-7; CDR3: ASSWGTGAGEQY
V: TRBV5-1; J: TRBJ2-3; CDR3: ASSLSLGPADTQY
V: TRBV5-6; J: TRBJ2-1; CDR3: ASSLGAPNEQF
V: TRBV7-9; J: TRBJ2-5; CDR3: ASSPTVGLGQETQY
V: TRBV7-2; J: TRBJ1-5; CDR3: ASSGQAHFNQPQH
V: TRBV9; J: TRBJ1-1; CDR3: ASTSSPNTEAF
V: TRBV10-3; J: TRBJ2-1; CDR3: AISESAAYNEQF
V: TRBV7-3; J: TRBJ2-1; CDR3: ASSLLPGGPNNEQF
V: TRBV7-9; J: TRBJ1-6; CDR3: ASSFNNSPLH
V: TRBV20-1; J: TRBJ1-1; CDR3: SARAPGEAF
V: TRBV5-1; J: TRBJ1-1; CDR3: ASSLGWNTEAF
V: TRBV24-1; J: TRBJ1-5; CDR3: ATSEKQGNQPQH
V: TRBV7-2; J: TRBJ2-3; CDR3: ATRQRGSTDTQY
V: TRBV10-3; J: TRBJ2-5; CDR3: AISAPSQRETQY
V: TRBV6-4; J: TRBJ1-4; CDR3: ASSGGQNHPNEKLF
V: TRBV29-1; J: TRBJ2-1; CDR3: SVNLLYNEQF
V: TRBV20-1; J: TRBJ2-5; CDR3: SARGTSGGSWQETQY
V: TRBV5-6; J: TRBJ1-6; CDR3: ASSDRRVSSYNSPLH
V: TRBV28; J: TRBJ1-2; CDR3: ASRRDNNYGYT
V: TRBV4-3; J: TRBJ2-1; CDR3: ASSHGLAGGDYNEQF
V: TRBV6-2/TRBV6-3; J: TRBJ2-7; CDR3: ASSWSGGAPYEQY
V: TRBV7-8; J: TRBJ2-3; CDR3: ASSLQGGRDTDTQY
V: TRBV6-5; J: TRBJ2-2; CDR3: ANTPGTENTGELF
V: TRBV20-1; J: TRBJ2-5; CDR3: SAKGPGETQY
V: TRBV6-2/TRBV6-3; J: TRBJ1-2; CDR3: ASNHRGTNKGYT
V: TRBV5-1; J: TRBJ2-6; CDR3: ASSPMSLTGANVLT
V: TRBV5-1; J: TRBJ1-4; CDR3: ASSRETGGNEKLF
V: TRBV4-3; J: TRBJ2-2; CDR3: ASSQPSGGSGTGELF
V: TRBV11-2; J: TRBJ2-5; CDR3: ASSLDYGGETQY
V: TRBV9; J: TRBJ1-6; CDR3: ASSVVSSSPLH
V: TRBV6-5; J: TRBJ2-5; CDR3: ASSYSTGVPETQY
V: TRBV7-6; J: TRBJ2-5; CDR3: ASSLGGALETQY
V: TRBV23-1; J: TRBJ2-4; CDR3: ASSQVGTENIQY
V: TRBV5-5; J: TRBJ2-2; CDR3: ASSYGLAGSTGELF
V: TRBV20-1; J: TRBJ2-1; CDR3: SATRYNEQF
V: TRBV6-2/TRBV6-3; J: TRBJ1-6; CDR3: ASRDVYLDLNNSPLH
V: TRBV27; J: TRBJ1-1; CDR3: ASSYLGNTEAF
V: TRBV3-2; J: TRBJ1-1; CDR3: ASSLPNGGVRAKLGNTEAF
V: TRBV6-6; J: TRBJ2-3; CDR3: ASSYSVTDTQY